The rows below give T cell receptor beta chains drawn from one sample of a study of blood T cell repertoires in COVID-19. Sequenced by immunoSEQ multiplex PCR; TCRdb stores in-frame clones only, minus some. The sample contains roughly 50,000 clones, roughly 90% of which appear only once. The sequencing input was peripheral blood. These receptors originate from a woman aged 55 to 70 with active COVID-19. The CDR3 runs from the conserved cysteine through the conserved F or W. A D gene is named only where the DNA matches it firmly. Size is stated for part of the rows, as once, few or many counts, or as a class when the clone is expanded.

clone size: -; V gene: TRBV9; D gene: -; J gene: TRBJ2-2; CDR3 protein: CASSGAALRKTGELFF; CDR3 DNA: TGTGCCAGCAGCGGGGCAGCCCTCAGGAAGACCGGGGAGCTGTTTTTT
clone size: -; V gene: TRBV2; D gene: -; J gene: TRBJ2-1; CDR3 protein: CASSEALLSEDEQFF; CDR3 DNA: TGTGCCAGCAGTGAAGCGCTCCTTTCGGAGGATGAGCAGTTCTTC
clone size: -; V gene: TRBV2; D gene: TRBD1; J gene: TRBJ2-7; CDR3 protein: CASRTDRGTYEQYF; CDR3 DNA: TGTGCCAGCAGGACGGACAGGGGGACCTACGAGCAGTACTTC
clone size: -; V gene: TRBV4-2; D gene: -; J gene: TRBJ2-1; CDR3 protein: CASSPYYNEQFF; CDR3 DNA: TGTGCCAGCAGCCCGTATTACAATGAGCAGTTCTTC
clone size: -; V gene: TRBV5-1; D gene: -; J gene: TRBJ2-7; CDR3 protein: CASSSLRGEIYEQYF; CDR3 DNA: TGCGCCAGCAGCTCCCTCAGGGGGGAGATCTACGAGCAGTACTTC
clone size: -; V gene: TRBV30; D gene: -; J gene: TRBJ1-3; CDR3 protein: CACGGSGNTIYF; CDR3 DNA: TGTGCCTGTGGGGGGTCTGGAAACACCATATATTTT
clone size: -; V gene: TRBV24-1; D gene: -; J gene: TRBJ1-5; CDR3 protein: CATPRYDNQPQHF; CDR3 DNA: TGTGCCACCCCACGGTATGACAATCAGCCCCAGCATTTT
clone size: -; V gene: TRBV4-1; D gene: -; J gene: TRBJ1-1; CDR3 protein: CASSQEVRSTEAFF; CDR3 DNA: TGCGCCAGCAGCCAAGAAGTCCGGAGCACTGAAGCTTTCTTT
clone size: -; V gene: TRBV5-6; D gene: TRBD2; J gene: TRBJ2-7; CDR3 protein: CASSLAGGTASYEQYF; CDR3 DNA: TGTGCCAGCAGCTTGGCCGGGGGGACGGCCTCCTACGAGCAGTACTTC
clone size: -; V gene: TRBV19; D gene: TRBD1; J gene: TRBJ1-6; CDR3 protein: CASSTTGGRNSPLHF; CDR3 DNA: TGTGCCAGTAGTACAACAGGGGGGAGAAATTCACCCCTCCACTTT
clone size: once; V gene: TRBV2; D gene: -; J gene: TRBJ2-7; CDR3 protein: CASGGRRAVEQYF; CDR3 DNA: TGTGCTTCCGGGGGGCGACGGGCGGTCGAGCAGTACTTC
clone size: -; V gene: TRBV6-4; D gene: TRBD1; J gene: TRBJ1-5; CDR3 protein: CASSEAGGGQPQHF; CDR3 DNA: TGTGCCAGCAGTGAAGCAGGGGGCGGCCAGCCCCAGCATTTT
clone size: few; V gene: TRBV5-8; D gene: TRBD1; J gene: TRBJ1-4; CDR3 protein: CASSLGTIPGTGNEKLFF; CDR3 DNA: TGTGCCAGCAGCTTGGGGACTATCCCCGGGACAGGGAATGAAAAACTGTTTTTT
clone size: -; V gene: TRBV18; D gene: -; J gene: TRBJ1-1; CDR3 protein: CASSPAAGSVTEAFF; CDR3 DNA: TGTGCCAGCTCACCGGCAGCAGGGTCGGTTACTGAAGCTTTCTTT
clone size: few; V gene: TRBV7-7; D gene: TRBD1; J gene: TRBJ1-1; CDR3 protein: CASSLRQGSEAFF; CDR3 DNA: TGTGCTAGCAGCTTGCGACAGGGGTCTGAAGCTTTCTTT
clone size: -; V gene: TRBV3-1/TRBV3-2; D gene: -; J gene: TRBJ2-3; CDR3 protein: CASTNRGTSTDTQYF; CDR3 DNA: TGTGCCAGCACCAATCGCGGGACTAGCACAGATACGCAGTATTTT
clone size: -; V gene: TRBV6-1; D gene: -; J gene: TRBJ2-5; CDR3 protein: CASSEGGVQETQYF; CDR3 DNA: TGTGCCAGCAGTGAGGGCGGGGTCCAAGAGACCCAGTACTTC
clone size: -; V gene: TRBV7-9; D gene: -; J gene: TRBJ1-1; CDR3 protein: CASSLLIGSATAGTEAFF; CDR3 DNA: TGTGCCAGCAGCTTGCTAATCGGCAGCGCCACCGCGGGGACTGAAGCTTTCTTT
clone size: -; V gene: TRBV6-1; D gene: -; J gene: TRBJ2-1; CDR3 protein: CASSEGLNEQFF; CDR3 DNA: TGTGCCAGCAGTGAAGGTTTAAATGAGCAGTTCTTC
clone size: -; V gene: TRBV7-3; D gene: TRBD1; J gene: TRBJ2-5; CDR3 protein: CASSFQGAGETQYF; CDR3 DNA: TGTGCCAGCAGCTTCCAGGGGGCCGGAGAGACCCAGTACTTC
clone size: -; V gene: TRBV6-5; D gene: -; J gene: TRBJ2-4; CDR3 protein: CASSYSIQEDIQYF; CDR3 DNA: TGTGCCAGCAGTTACTCGATCCAGGAGGACATTCAGTACTTC
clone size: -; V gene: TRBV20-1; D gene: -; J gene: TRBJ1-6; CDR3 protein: CSASRQTSSYNSPLHF; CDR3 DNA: TGCAGTGCTAGTAGACAGACAAGCTCCTATAATTCACCCCTCCACTTT
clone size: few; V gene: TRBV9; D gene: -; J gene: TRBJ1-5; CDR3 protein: CASSVRVAAAQHF; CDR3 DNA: TGTGCCAGCAGCGTGCGCGTCGCGGCGGCCCAGCATTTT
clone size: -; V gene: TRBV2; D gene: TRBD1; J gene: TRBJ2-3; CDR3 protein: CASSGQGYTDTQYF; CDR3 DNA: TGTGCCAGCAGTGGACAGGGTTACACAGATACGCAGTATTTT
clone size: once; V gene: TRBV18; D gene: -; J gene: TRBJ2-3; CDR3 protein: CASSATAGGSTDTQYF; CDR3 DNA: TGTGCCAGCTCGGCGACGGCAGGGGGGAGCACAGATACGCAGTATTTT
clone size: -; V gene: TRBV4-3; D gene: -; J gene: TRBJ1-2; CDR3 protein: CASSQDRTGYGYTF; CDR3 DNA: TGCGCCAGCAGCCAAGATAGAACAGGCTATGGCTACACCTTC
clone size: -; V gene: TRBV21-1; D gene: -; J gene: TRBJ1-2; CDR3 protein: CASSERPNRGFYGYTF; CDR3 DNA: TGTGCCAGCAGCGAAAGACCAAACAGAGGGTTCTATGGCTACACCTTC
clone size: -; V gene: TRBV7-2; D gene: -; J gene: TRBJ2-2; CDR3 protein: CASSPGVANTGELFF; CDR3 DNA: TGTGCCAGCAGCCCGGGAGTCGCGAACACCGGGGAGCTGTTTTTT
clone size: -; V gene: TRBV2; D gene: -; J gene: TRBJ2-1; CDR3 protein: CASSDLDGSSYNEQFF; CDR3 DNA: TGTGCCAGCAGTGATCTTGACGGGAGCTCCTACAATGAGCAGTTCTTC
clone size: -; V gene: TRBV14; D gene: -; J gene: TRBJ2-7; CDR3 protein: CASRSGANEQYF; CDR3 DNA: TGTGCCAGCAGGTCAGGGGCAAACGAGCAGTACTTC
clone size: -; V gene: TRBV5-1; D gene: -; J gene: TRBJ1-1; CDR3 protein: CASSRVQGNTEAFF; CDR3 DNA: TGCGCCAGCAGCCGGGTACAGGGGAACACTGAAGCTTTCTTT
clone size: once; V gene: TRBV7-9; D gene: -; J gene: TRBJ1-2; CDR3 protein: CASSLDTNYGYTF; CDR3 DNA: TGTGCCAGCAGCTTAGACACTAACTATGGCTACACCTTC
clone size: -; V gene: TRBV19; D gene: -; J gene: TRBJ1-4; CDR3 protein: CASKPTRGTNEKLFF; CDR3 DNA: TGTGCCAGTAAACCGACCCGGGGAACTAATGAAAAACTGTTTTTT
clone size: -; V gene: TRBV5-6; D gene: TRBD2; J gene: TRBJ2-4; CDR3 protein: CASSLGSPGGVDIQYF; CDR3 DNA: TGTGCCAGCAGCTTGGGGTCCCCCGGGGGGGTTGACATTCAGTACTTC
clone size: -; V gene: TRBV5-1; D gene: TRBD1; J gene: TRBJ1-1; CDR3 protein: CASCKETGPNTEAFF; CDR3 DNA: TGCGCCAGTTGCAAGGAGACAGGGCCGAACACTGAAGCTTTCTTT
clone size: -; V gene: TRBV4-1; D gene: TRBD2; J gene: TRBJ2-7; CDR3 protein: CASSQSSGGGHYEQYF; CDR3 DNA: TGCGCCAGCAGCCAATCTAGCGGGGGAGGCCACTACGAGCAGTACTTC
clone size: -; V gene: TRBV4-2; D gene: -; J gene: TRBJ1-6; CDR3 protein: CASSQVSGRGVKGVSYNSPLHF; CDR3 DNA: TGTGCCAGCAGCCAAGTTTCGGGGAGGGGGGTAAAAGGTGTGTCCTATAATTCACCCCTCCACTTT
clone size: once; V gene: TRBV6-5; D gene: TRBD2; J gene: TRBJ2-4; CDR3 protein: CASSLTSGYKNIQYF; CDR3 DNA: TGTGCCAGCAGTCTGACTAGCGGTTACAAAAACATTCAGTACTTC
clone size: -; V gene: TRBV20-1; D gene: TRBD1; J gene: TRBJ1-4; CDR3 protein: CAGTVNEKLFF; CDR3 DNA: TGCGCCGGGACAGTTAATGAAAAACTGTTTTTT
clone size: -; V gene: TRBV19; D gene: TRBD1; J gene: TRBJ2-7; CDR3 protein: CASSPDRGREQYF; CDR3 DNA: TGTGCCAGTAGTCCCGACAGGGGGCGCGAGCAGTACTTC
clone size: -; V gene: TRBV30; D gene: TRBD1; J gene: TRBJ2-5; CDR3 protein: CAWSVSGTGGETQYF; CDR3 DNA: TGTGCCTGGAGTGTTTCCGGGACAGGGGGAGAGACCCAGTACTTC
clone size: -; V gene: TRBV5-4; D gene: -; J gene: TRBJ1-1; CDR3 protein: CASSLAQNTEAFF; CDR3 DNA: TGTGCCAGCAGCTTGGCCCAGAACACTGAAGCTTTCTTT
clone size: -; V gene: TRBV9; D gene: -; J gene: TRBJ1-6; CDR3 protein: CASSAQPREDSPLHF; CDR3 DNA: TGTGCCAGCAGCGCCCAACCCAGGGAGGATTCACCCCTCCACTTT
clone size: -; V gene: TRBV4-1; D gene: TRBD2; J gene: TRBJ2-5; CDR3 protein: CASSHLAGGPVHF; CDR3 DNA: TGCGCCAGCAGCCACCTAGCGGGGGGCCCCGTTCACTTC